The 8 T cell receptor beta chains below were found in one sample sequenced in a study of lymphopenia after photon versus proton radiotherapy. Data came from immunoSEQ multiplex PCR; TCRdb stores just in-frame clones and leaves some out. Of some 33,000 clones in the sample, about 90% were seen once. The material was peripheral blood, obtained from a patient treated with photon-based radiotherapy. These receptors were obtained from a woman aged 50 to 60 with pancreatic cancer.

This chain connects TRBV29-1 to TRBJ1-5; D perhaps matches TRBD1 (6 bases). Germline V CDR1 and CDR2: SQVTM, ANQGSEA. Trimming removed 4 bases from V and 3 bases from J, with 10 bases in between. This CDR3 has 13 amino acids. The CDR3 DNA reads TGCAGCGTTGCCAGGGGCAACAATCAGCCCCAGCATTTT. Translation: CSVARGNNQPQHF. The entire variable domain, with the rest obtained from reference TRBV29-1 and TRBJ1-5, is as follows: SAVISQKPSRDICQRGTSLTIQCQVDSQVTMMFWYRQQPGQSLTLIATANQGSEATYESGFVIDKFPISRPNLTFSTLTVSNMSPEDSSIYLCSVARGNNQPQHFGDGTRLSIL.

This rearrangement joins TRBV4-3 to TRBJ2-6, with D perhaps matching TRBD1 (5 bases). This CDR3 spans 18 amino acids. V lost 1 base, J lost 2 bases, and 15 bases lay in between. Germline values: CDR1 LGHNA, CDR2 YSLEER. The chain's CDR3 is CASSQASTSGTGANVLTF. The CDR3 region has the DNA TGCGCCAGCAGCCAAGCCTCGACCTCAGGGACTGGGGCCAACGTCCTGACTTTC.

The DNA for the CDR3 is TGTGCCAGTACCGGTGCGGGGCCACGCTCAACTAATGAAAAACTGTTTTTT. Translated, it gives CASTGAGPRSTNEKLFF. The V and J genes are TRBV19 and TRBJ1-4; maybe TRBD1 (5 bases). Germline CDR1 and CDR2: LNHDA and SQIVND (reference sequence). The length of the CDR3 is 17 residues. The V end was cut by 7 bases, the J end by 0 bases, with 18 bases between. Full variable domain (missing parts from reference TRBV19 and TRBJ1-4): DGGITQSPKYLFRKEGQNVTLSCEQNLNHDAMYWYRQDPGQGLRLIYYSQIVNDFQKGDIAEGYSVSREKKESFPLTVTSAQKNPTAFYLCASTGAGPRSTNEKLFFGSGTQLSVL.

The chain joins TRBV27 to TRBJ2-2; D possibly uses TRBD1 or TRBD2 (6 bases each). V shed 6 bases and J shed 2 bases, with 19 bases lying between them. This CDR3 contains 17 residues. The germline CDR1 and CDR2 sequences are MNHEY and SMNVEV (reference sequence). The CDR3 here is CASRHFGGTRNTGELFF. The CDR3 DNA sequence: TGTGCCAGCAGGCACTTCGGCGGGACACGTAACACCGGGGAGCTGTTTTTT.

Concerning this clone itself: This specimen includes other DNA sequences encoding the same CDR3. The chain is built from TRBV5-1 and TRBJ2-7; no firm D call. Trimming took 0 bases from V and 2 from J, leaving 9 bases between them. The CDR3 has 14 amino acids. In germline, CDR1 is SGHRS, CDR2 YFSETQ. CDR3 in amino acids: CASSLVVSPYEQYF. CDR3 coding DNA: TGCGCCAGCAGCTTGGTAGTCAGTCCCTACGAGCAGTACTTC.

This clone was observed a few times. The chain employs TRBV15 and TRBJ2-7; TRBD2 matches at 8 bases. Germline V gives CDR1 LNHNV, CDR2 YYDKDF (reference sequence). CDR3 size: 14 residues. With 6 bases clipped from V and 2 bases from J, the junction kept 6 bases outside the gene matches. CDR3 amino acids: CATRAGGSPYEQYF. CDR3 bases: TGTGCCACCAGGGCGGGGGGCTCGCCCTACGAGCAGTACTTC.

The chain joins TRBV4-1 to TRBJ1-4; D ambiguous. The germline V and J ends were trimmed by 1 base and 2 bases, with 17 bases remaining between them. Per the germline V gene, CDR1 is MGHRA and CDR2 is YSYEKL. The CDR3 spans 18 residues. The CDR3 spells CASSQGALRRETNEKLFF. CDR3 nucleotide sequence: TGCGCCAGCAGCCAAGGCGCACTACGGCGGGAGACTAATGAAAAACTGTTTTTT.

CDR3 nucleotides: TGTGCCAGTAGCAGCGGATTCCCCTCGGCTGGGGCCAACGTCCTGACTTTC. Encoded protein: CASSSGFPSAGANVLTF. The rearrangement joins TRBV19 to TRBJ2-6; D perhaps matches TRBD2 (5 bases). CDR3 size: 17 residues. In germline, CDR1 is LNHDA, CDR2 SQIVND (reference sequence). V lost 6 bases and J lost 2, with 17 bases in between.